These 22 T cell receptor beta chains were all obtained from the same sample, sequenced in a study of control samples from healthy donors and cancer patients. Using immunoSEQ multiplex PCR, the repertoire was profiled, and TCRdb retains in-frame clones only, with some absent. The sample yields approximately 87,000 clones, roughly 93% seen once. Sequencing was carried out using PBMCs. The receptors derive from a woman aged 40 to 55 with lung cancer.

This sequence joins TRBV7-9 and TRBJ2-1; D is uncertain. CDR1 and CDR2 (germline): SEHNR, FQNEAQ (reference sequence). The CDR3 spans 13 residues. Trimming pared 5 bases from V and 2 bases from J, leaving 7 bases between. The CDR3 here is CASSQRTYNEQFF. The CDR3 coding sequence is TGTGCCAGCAGCCAACGGACCTACAATGAGCAGTTCTTC.

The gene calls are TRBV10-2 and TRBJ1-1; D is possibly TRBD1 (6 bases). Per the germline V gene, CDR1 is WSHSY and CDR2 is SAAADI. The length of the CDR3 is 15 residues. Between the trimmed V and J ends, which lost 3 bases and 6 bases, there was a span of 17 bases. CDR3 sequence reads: CASSDSGRGEAEAFF. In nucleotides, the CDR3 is TGCGCCAGCAGTGATAGTGGCAGGGGAGAGGCTGAAGCTTTCTTT.

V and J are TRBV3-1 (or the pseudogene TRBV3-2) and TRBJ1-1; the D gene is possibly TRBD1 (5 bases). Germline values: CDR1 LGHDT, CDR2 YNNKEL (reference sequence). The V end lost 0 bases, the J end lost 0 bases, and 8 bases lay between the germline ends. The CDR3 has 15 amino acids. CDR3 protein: CASSQDPGLNTEAFF. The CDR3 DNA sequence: TGTGCCAGCAGCCAAGATCCAGGGCTGAACACTGAAGCTTTCTTT.

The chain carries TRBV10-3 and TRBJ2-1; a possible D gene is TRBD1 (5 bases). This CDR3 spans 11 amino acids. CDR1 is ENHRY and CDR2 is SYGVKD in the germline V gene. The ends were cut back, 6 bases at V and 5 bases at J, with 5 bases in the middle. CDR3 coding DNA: TGTGCCATCAGGGACAACAATGAGCAGTTCTTC. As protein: CAIRDNNEQFF.

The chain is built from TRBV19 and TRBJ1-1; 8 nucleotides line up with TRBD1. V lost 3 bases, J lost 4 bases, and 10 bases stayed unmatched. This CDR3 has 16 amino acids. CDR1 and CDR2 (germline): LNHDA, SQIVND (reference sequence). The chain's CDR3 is CASSITTGVVFTEAFF. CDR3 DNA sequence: TGTGCCAGTAGTATCACGACAGGGGTCGTGTTCACTGAAGCTTTCTTT.

DNA for the CDR3: TGTGCCAGCAGCTCCCAGACAGGGACGAGCAATCAGCCCCAGCATTTT. As protein: CASSSQTGTSNQPQHF. The rearrangement uses TRBV7-2 and TRBJ1-5; 7 positions match TRBD1. This CDR3 is built from 16 residues. The germline gives CDR1 SGHTA, CDR2 FQGNSA. Unmatched junction bases numbered 7, after V lost 4 bases and J lost 1 base.

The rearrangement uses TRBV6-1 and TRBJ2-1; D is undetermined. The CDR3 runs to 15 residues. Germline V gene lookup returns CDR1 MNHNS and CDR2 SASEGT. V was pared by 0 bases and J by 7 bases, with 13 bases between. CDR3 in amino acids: CASSEAGFGVNEQFF. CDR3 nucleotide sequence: TGTGCCAGCAGTGAAGCCGGTTTTGGGGTGAATGAGCAGTTCTTC.

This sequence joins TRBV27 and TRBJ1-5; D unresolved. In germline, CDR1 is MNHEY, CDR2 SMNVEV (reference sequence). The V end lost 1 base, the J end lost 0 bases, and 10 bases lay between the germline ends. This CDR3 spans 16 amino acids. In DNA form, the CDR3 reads TGTGCCAGCAGTTTATACCCGGATTTTAGCAATCAGCCCCAGCATTTT. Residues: CASSLYPDFSNQPQHF.

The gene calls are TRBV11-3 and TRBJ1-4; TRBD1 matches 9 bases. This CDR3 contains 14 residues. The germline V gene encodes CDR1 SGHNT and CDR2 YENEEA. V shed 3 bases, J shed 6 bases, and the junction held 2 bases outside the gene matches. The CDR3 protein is CASSFGTGHEKLFF. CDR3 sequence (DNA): TGTGCCAGCAGCTTCGGGACAGGGCATGAAAAACTGTTTTTT.

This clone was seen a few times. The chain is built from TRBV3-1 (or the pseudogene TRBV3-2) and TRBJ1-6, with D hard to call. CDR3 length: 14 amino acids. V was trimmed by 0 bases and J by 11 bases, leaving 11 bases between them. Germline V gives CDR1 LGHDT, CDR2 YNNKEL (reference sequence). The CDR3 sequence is CASSQDPGIPPLHF. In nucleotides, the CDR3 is TGTGCCAGCAGCCAAGATCCGGGAATCCCACCCCTCCACTTT.

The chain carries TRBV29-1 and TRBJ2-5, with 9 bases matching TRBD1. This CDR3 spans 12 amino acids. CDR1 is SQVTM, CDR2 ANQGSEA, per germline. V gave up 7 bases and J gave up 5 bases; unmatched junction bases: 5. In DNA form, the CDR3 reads TGCAGCGGGGACAGGGTGGGCGAGACCCAGTACTTC. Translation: CSGDRVGETQYF.

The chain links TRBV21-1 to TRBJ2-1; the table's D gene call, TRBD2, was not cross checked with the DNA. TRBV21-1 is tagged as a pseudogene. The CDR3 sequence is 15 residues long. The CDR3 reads CASSKGTSGLKEQFF. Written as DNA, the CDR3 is TGTGCCAGCAGCAAAGGGACTAGCGGTCTGAAAGAGCAGTTCTTC.

CDR3 sequence (DNA): TGTGCCAGCAGCTTAGTTTTGTTGGGGGAAGGAAACACCATATATTTT. The encoded protein is CASSLVLLGEGNTIYF. This chain joins TRBV7-6 and TRBJ1-3, with a weak D call TRBD1 (5 bases). Germline V gene data show CDR1 as SGHVS and CDR2 as FNYEAQ. Trimming took 1 base from V and 4 from J, leaving 14 bases between them. The CDR3 is made up of 16 amino acids.

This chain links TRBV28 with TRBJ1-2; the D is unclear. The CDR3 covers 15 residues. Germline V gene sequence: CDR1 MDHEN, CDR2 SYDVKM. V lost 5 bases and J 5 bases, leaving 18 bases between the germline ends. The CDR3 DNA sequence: TGTGCCAGCAGTACCTACTCCGGGAGGCGGTATGGCTACACCTTC. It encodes CASSTYSGRRYGYTF.

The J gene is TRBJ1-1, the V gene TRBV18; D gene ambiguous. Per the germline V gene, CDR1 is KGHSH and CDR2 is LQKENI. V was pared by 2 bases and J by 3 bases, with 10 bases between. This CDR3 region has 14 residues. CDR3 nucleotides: TGTGCCAGCTCACCAAACGCTTGGGACACTGAAGCTTTCTTT. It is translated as CASSPNAWDTEAFF.

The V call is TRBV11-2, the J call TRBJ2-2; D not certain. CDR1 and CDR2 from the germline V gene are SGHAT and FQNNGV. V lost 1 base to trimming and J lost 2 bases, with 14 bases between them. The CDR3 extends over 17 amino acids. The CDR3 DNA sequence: TGTGCCAGCAGCTTAGGACCATTACCGAAAAACACCGGGGAGCTGTTTTTT. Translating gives CASSLGPLPKNTGELFF.

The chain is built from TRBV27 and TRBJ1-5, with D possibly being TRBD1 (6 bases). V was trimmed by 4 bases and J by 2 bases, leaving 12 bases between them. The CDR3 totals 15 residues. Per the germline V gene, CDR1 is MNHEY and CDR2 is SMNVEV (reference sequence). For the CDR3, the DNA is TGTGCCAGCAGTTCAGGGACATCAGGCAATCAGCCCCAGCATTTT. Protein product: CASSSGTSGNQPQHF.

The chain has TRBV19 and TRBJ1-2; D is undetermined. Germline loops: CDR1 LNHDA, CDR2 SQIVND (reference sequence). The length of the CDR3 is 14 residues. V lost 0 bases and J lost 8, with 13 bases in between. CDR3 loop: CASSIDRGKGGYTF. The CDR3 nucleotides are TGTGCCAGTAGTATAGATCGCGGGAAAGGCGGCTACACCTTC.

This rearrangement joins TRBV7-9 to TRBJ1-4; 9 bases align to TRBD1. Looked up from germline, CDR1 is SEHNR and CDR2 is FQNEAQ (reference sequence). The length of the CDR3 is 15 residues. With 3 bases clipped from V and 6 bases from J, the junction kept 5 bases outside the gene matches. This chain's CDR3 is CASSFSRDRDEKLFF. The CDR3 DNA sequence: TGTGCCAGCAGCTTTTCCCGGGACAGGGATGAAAAACTGTTTTTT.

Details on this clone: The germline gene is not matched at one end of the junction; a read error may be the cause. CDR3 amino acids: CASGFAEAFF. The DNA of the CDR3 is TGTGCCAGCGGTTTCGCTGAAGCTTTCTTT. This rearrangement joins TRBV27 to TRBJ1-1; D unresolved. CDR3 length equals 10 residues. The germline gives CDR1 MNHEY, CDR2 SMNVEV (reference sequence).

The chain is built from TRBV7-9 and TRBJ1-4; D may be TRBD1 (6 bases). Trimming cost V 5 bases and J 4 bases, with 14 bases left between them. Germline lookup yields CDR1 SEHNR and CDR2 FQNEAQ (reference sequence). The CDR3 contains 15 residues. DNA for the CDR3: TGTGCCAGCAGCCAGAGGGGACACCTTAATGAAAAACTGTTTTTT. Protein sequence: CASSQRGHLNEKLFF.

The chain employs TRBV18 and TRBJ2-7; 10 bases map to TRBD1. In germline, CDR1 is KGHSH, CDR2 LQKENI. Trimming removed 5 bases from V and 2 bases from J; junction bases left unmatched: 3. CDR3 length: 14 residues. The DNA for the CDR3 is TGTGCCAGCTCATACGGGACAGGGGCCTACGAGCAGTACTTC. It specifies CASSYGTGAYEQYF.